Following are 21 T cell receptor beta chains from one sample sequenced in a study of T-cell reconstitution after alpha-beta-depleted transplantation in children (dated by TCRdb to 2016 to 2017). Sample treatment or condition, as interpreted from the label and publication: allogeneic hematopoietic cell transplantation with graft depleted of TCRalphabeta T cells and CD19 B cells. Libraries were made using PCR. For sequencing, an Illumina HiSeq 2500 was employed. TCR library preparation used molecular barcoding, with unique molecular identifiers applied to normalize quantification of the TCRbeta repertoire. TCRdb took the public reads, trimmed them with fastp at Q25, ran MiXCR for clone calling and kept in-frame beta chains. Identical CDR3 proteins give one entry, which carries the most common genes and DNA. Here the sample has roughly 180,000 distinct CDR3 sequences; approximately 12% occur a single time. The ten biggest clones cover about 12% of the sample.

The sequenced sample was PBMCs, obtained before TCRalphabeta/CD19-depleted stem cell transplant. The receptors come from a boy between 2 and 15 years old with acute myeloid leukemia, due to receive a stem cell transplant.

This clonotype was picked up many times. The V call is TRBV5-1, the J call TRBJ1-1; maybe TRBD1 (5 bases). This CDR3 is 13 amino acids long. CDR1 SGHRS and CDR2 YFSETQ come from the germline V gene. V was pared by 4 bases and J by 2 bases, with 9 bases between. The CDR3 DNA reads TGCGCCAGCAGCCATGACAGTAACACTGAAGCTTTCTTT. Protein: CASSHDSNTEAFF.

This clonotype showed up many times. The chain uses TRBV6-1 and TRBJ1-2, with D possibly TRBD1 on 6 matching bases. The V end was cut by 4 bases, the J end by 6 bases, with 12 bases between. The CDR3 loop spans 13 amino acids. Germline V gives CDR1 MNHNS, CDR2 SASEGT. The CDR3 spells CASSGRGTHGYTF. For the CDR3, the DNA is TGTGCCAGCAGTGGGAGGGGGACCCATGGCTACACCTTC.

The table lists this clonotype with many counts. The chain employs TRBV11-2 and TRBJ2-1; 14 positions match TRBD2. CDR3 length equals 19 residues. Per the germline V gene, CDR1 is SGHAT and CDR2 is FQNNGV. The V gene end was trimmed by 7 bases and the J gene end by 7 bases; junction bases not matched to a gene: 18. CDR3: CASTPWNPGLAGAGNEQFF. The CDR3 DNA reads TGTGCCAGCACCCCATGGAATCCGGGACTAGCGGGAGCGGGGAATGAGCAGTTCTTC.

The table lists this clonotype with many counts. The CDR3 sequence: CASSQGLAGGPAGTDTQYF. CDR3 bases: TGTGCCAGCAGCCAGGGTTTAGCGGGGGGGCCCGCGGGCACAGATACGCAGTATTTT. The chain is built from TRBV3-1 and TRBJ2-3; 11 nucleotides line up with TRBD2. The V and J ends lost 3 bases and 1 base, in that order; junction bases with no gene match: 12. Germline V CDR1 and CDR2: LGHDT, YNNKEL (reference sequence). This CDR3 region has 19 residues.

This clonotype has a count of ten or more. The chain couples TRBV15 to TRBJ2-1, with D uncertain. The CDR3 extends over 12 amino acids. Trimming took off 1 base at V and 2 bases at J, with 0 bases between the two ends. The germline CDR1 and CDR2 sequences are LNHNV and YYDKDF (reference sequence). CDR3 nucleotide sequence: TGTGCCACCAGCAGAGCCTACAATGAGCAGTTCTTC. This codes for CATSRAYNEQFF.

This clonotype was observed at least ten times. V is TRBV7-2 and J is TRBJ1-4; TRBD1 agrees at 11 bases. Germline V gene sequence: CDR1 SGHTA, CDR2 FQGNSA. The CDR3 sequence is 16 residues long. The V gene end was trimmed by 4 bases and the J gene end by 0 bases; junction bases not matched to a gene: 1. As DNA, the CDR3 is TGTGCCAGCAGCTGGACAGGGGGCGCAACTAATGAAAAACTGTTTTTT. This translates into CASSWTGGATNEKLFF.

This clonotype was recorded at least ten times. The rearrangement uses TRBV28 and TRBJ2-3, with unresolved D. The CDR3 covers 14 residues. Germline V lookup: CDR1 MDHEN, CDR2 SYDVKM. Between the trimmed V and J ends, which lost 5 bases and 2 bases, there was a span of 11 bases. The CDR3 loop is CASSENGSTDTQYF. The CDR3, as DNA: TGTGCCAGCAGTGAGAACGGATCCACAGATACGCAGTATTTT.

This clonotype was seen repeatedly, ten times or more. V and J are TRBV12-3 or TRBV12-4 and TRBJ1-1; 11 bases line up with TRBD1. The trim removed 6 bases at V and 0 bases at J, leaving 18 bases unmatched. The CDR3 has 20 residues. CDR3 DNA sequence: TGTGCCAGCAGAACTTTGGACAGGGGGCTTGGGGGGCGCATGAACACTGAAGCTTTCTTT. This codes for CASRTLDRGLGGRMNTEAFF.

This clonotype was picked up a small number of times. V usage is TRBV29-1 and J usage is TRBJ1-1, with D uncertain. The CDR3 is 12 amino acids. The germline V gene has CDR1 SQVTM and CDR2 ANQGSEA. The V end was cut by 5 bases, the J end by 5 bases, with 12 bases between. CDR3 in amino acids: CSVLEGPTEAFF. CDR3 in DNA: TGCAGCGTTCTTGAAGGGCCGACTGAAGCTTTCTTT.

This clonotype has at least ten counts. V is TRBV28 and J is TRBJ1-5; TRBD1 aligns across 7 bases. Trimming took 1 base from V and 4 from J; bases not matched to a gene: 16. Germline CDR1 is MDHEN and CDR2 is SYDVKM. CDR3 length: 19 residues. This CDR3 reads CASSLSWGGGGGGNQPQHF. DNA of the CDR3: TGTGCCAGCAGTTTATCATGGGGAGGGGGCGGGGGAGGGAATCAGCCCCAGCATTTT.

This clonotype was observed at least ten times. The chain is built from TRBV4-1 and TRBJ2-5; D gene uncertain. The ends were cut back, 0 bases at V and 4 bases at J, with 6 bases in the middle. The CDR3 is made up of 13 amino acids. The germline CDR1 and CDR2 sequences are MGHRA and YSYEKL. CDR3 DNA sequence: TGCGCCAGCAGCCAAGAAACATTAGAGACCCAGTACTTC. Its protein product is CASSQETLETQYF.

On this clonotype itself: One base away lies a much larger clone, so this may be a sequencing read error. The V call is TRBV2, the J call TRBJ2-7; 7 bases align to TRBD2. The CDR3 has 18 amino acids. Looked up from germline, CDR1 is SNHLY and CDR2 is FYNNEI. V lost 2 bases to trimming and J lost 5 bases; unmatched junction nucleotides: 18. The CDR3 sequence is CASSERVWGGVLSNEQYV. The CDR3 nucleotides are TGTGCCAGCAGTGAAAGGGTCTGGGGAGGGGTTCTTTCCAACGAGCAGTACGTC.

There are many counts of this clonotype. The chain couples TRBV7-2 to TRBJ1-2, with TRBD1 as a possible D gene (6 bases). Trimming removed 4 bases at V and 2 bases at J, with 17 bases between. Germline values: CDR1 SGHTA, CDR2 FQGNSA. CDR3 length: 16 amino acids. In nucleotides, the CDR3 is TGTGCCAGCAGCTCCCCGCGCGGGACAACCAACTATGGCTACACCTTC. It codes for CASSSPRGTTNYGYTF.

This clonotype was seen at least ten times. The chain has TRBV20-1 and TRBJ2-5, with D perhaps TRBD2 (6 bases). V was cut by 3 bases and J by 2 bases, with 7 bases left in between. The CDR3 spans 12 residues. The germline CDR1 and CDR2 sequences are DFQATT and SNEGSKA (reference sequence). The CDR3 region is CSASGSQETQYF. As DNA, the CDR3 is TGCAGTGCTAGCGGGAGTCAAGAGACCCAGTACTTC.

At least ten counts were recorded for this clonotype. This chain connects TRBV5-1 to TRBJ2-6, with 9 bases aligning to TRBD1. J lost 11 bases, V lost 4 bases, and 4 bases had no gene match. Germline V gives CDR1 SGHRS, CDR2 YFSETQ. This CDR3 comprises 13 residues. For the CDR3, the DNA is TGCGCCAGCAGCGGGACAGGGCCCCACGTCCTGACTTTC. Its protein is CASSGTGPHVLTF. Variable domain in full (rest from reference TRBV5-1 and TRBJ2-6): KAGVTQTPRYLIKTRGQQVTLSCSPISGHRSVSWYQQTPGQGLQFLFEYFSETQRNKGNFPGRFSGRQFSNSRSEMNVSTLELGDSALYLCASSGTGPHVLTFGAGSRLTVL.

This clonotype was seen many times. This rearrangement joins TRBV12-3 or TRBV12-4 to TRBJ2-1; possibly TRBD2 for D (5 bases). The V end was cut by 2 bases, the J end by 7 bases, with 18 bases between. The CDR3 contains 16 residues. The CDR3 DNA follows: TGTGCCAGCAGTTTAAAAGAACGGAGGAGTTTGAATGAGCAGTTCTTC. It codes for CASSLKERRSLNEQFF.

There are many counts of this clonotype. The gene calls are TRBV20-1 and TRBJ1-2; possibly TRBD1 for D (6 bases). The ends were cut back, 3 bases at V and 2 bases at J, with 10 bases in the middle. Germline V gene lookup returns CDR1 DFQATT and CDR2 SNEGSKA (reference sequence). The CDR3 contains 13 residues. The CDR3 DNA reads TGCAGTGCTAGTAGTGGGGGCAACTATGGCTACACCTTC. Encoded protein: CSASSGGNYGYTF.

In its sample, this clonotype was seen many times. The chain recombines TRBV29-1 with TRBJ1-2; D uncertain. Germline CDR1 SQVTM, CDR2 ANQGSEA. Trimming took 3 bases from V and 8 from J, leaving 7 bases between them. The CDR3 consists of 10 residues. The CDR3 bases are TGCAGCGTTGAGGGCGGAGGCTACACCTTC. It is translated as CSVEGGGYTF.

This clonotype was seen at least ten times. The chain recombines TRBV11-2 with TRBJ2-2; 11 bases match TRBD2. Germline CDR1 and CDR2: SGHAT and FQNNGV. The CDR3 has 18 residues. The V and J ends lost 2 bases and 6 bases, in that order; junction bases with no gene match: 11. The CDR3 DNA is TGTGCCAGCAGCTTACATGTTAGCGGGAGGGCCGTCGCCGGGGAGCTGTTTTTT. Its translation: CASSLHVSGRAVAGELFF.

This clonotype was seen many times. The chain joins TRBV6-1 to TRBJ1-1; D not resolved. Germline CDR1 reads MNHNS; CDR2 reads SASEGT. The CDR3 is 15 amino acids. The ends were cut back, 8 bases at V and 4 bases at J, with 20 bases in the middle. The CDR3 loop is CASPSAVRSPTEAFF. CDR3 DNA sequence: TGTGCCAGCCCCTCGGCCGTAAGAAGTCCCACTGAAGCTTTCTTT.

This clonotype was counted at least ten times. CDR3 in amino acids: CASINPYREVAEAFF. The CDR3 DNA follows: TGTGCCAGCATTAACCCGTACAGGGAGGTCGCTGAAGCTTTCTTT. The chain uses TRBV28 and TRBJ1-1; D might be TRBD1 (6 bases). Germline-derived CDR1 and CDR2 are MDHEN and SYDVKM. CDR3 size: 15 residues. V lost 7 bases, J lost 6 bases, and 21 bases lay in between.